Presented here are 18 T cell receptor beta chains from one specimen sequenced in a study of CD8+ T cells in alopecia areata. The sequencing template was cDNA reverse transcribed from extracted RNA. Sequenced by immunoSEQ multiplex PCR; TCRdb stores in-frame clones only, minus some. The sample records about 180,000 clones, about three fifths being singletons. Treatment indicated: oral pan-JAK inhibitor, 5-10 mg twice daily. The sample was CD4+ T cells sorted from blood, taken at roughly week 55, from a patient treated with tofacitinib. Receptors originate from a human donor with alopecia areata.

The sample holds a few counts of this clone. This chain joins TRBV4-2 and TRBJ2-7; D perhaps matches TRBD2 (6 bases). This CDR3 contains 17 residues. V lost 0 bases and J 5 bases, leaving 20 bases between the germline ends. Germline CDR1 and CDR2: LGHNA and YNFKEQ. This CDR3 is CASSQEWRGQGAHEQYF. The CDR3 nucleotides are TGTGCCAGCAGCCAAGAGTGGAGGGGCCAAGGGGCTCACGAGCAGTACTTC.

The V and J genes are TRBV7-9 and TRBJ1-4, with TRBD1 identical over 7 bases. V was pared by 2 bases and J by 7 bases, with 4 bases of the junction left unmatched. The germline gives CDR1 SEHNR, CDR2 FQNEAQ (reference sequence). This CDR3 is built from 14 residues. CDR3 sequence: CASSLRTGAEKLFF. In DNA, the CDR3 is TGTGCCAGCAGCTTACGAACAGGGGCTGAAAAACTGTTTTTT.

The V gene is TRBV2, the J gene TRBJ2-3, with D unresolved. CDR1 is SNHLY, CDR2 FYNNEI, per germline. Between the trimmed V and J ends, which lost 7 bases and 6 bases, there was a span of 11 bases. CDR3 length: 12 amino acids. CDR3 residues: CASTFLGDTQYF. The CDR3 nucleotides are TGTGCCAGCACTTTCCTTGGCGATACGCAGTATTTT. Full variable domain (remainder filled in from reference TRBV2 and TRBJ2-3): EPEVTQTPSHQVTQMGQEVILRCVPISNHLYFYWYRQILGQKVEFLVSFYNNEISEKSEIFDDQFSVERPDGSNFTLKIRSTKLEDSAMYFCASTFLGDTQYFGPGTRLTVL.

The chain has TRBV7-2 and TRBJ1-1; D is unclear. Germline V gene lookup returns CDR1 SGHTA and CDR2 FQGNSA. The germline V and J ends were trimmed by 2 bases and 4 bases, with 8 bases remaining between them. The CDR3 length is 13 residues. CDR3: CASSLSQITEAFF. DNA for the CDR3: TGTGCCAGCAGCTTATCTCAGATCACTGAAGCTTTCTTT.

This clone was counted a few times. The CDR3 here is CASSVRQGGGTDTQYF. CDR3 nucleotides: TGTGCCAGTAGTGTCCGACAGGGCGGAGGAACAGATACGCAGTATTTT. The chain carries TRBV19 and TRBJ2-3; TRBD1 aligns across 7 bases. Germline values: CDR1 LNHDA, CDR2 SQIVND (reference sequence). The V gene end was trimmed by 5 bases and the J gene end by 3 bases; junction bases not matched to a gene: 11. The CDR3 has 16 residues.

The J gene is TRBJ2-1, the V gene TRBV5-1, with D hard to call. The ends were cut back, 0 bases at V and 8 bases at J, with 3 bases in the middle. CDR3 size: 11 residues. Germline loops: CDR1 SGHRS, CDR2 YFSETQ. CDR3 coding DNA: TGCGCCAGCAGCTTGGCGGATGAGCAGTTCTTC. Its protein product is CASSLADEQFF.

This rearrangement joins TRBV10-3 to TRBJ2-7, with TRBD2 matching over 7 bases. CDR1 and CDR2 (germline): ENHRY, SYGVKD. The V and J ends lost 6 bases and 0 bases, in that order; junction bases with no gene match: 5. This CDR3 has 14 residues. As DNA, the CDR3 is TGTGCCATCAGGGAGCGGACTAGCTCCTACGAGCAGTACTTC. Translated: CAIRERTSSYEQYF.

The chain joins TRBV14 to TRBJ1-6; the D gene is possibly TRBD1 (5 bases). Germline lookup yields CDR1 SGHDN and CDR2 FVKESK. The CDR3 sequence is 16 residues long. The V and J ends lost 4 bases and 7 bases respectively, with 17 bases between them. The CDR3 spells CASSPAQGLGNSPLHF. In DNA form, the CDR3 reads TGTGCCAGCAGCCCGGCCCAGGGCCTGGGAAATTCACCCCTCCACTTT.

The V call is TRBV7-3, the J call TRBJ2-1; 7 nucleotides match TRBD1. The CDR3 length is 17 residues. Germline values: CDR1 SGHTA, CDR2 FQGTGA. V lost 5 bases and J lost 4; bases outside the gene matches: 14. CDR3: CASSPTGLGGPYNEQFF. Written as DNA, the CDR3 is TGTGCCAGCAGCCCAACCGGTCTAGGGGGCCCGTACAATGAGCAGTTCTTC.

This chain links TRBV10-3 with TRBJ1-4; D might be TRBD1 (5 bases). Germline assignment: CDR1 ENHRY and CDR2 SYGVKD. Trimming cost V 10 bases and J 7 bases, with 16 bases left between them. CDR3 size: 13 residues. Here the CDR3 reads CASTQGRSEKLFF. The DNA for the CDR3 is TGTGCCAGCACCCAGGGACGGAGTGAAAAACTGTTTTTT.

V gene TRBV5-1 combines with J gene TRBJ2-2; D possibly corresponds to TRBD2 (6 bases). This CDR3 has 18 amino acids. V gave up 1 base and J gave up 0 bases, with 16 bases separating them. Germline V gene data show CDR1 as SGHRS and CDR2 as YFSETQ. CDR3: CASSLKLQAGTNTGELFF. CDR3 coding DNA: TGCGCCAGCAGCTTGAAACTTCAGGCGGGGACGAACACCGGGGAGCTGTTTTTT.

This chain links TRBV7-9 with TRBJ2-3; TRBD2 matches at 9 bases. This CDR3 has 15 residues. Germline V gene lookup returns CDR1 SEHNR and CDR2 FQNEAQ (reference sequence). Losses at the gene ends were 2 bases for V and 2 bases for J; bases not matched to a gene: 2. The CDR3 coding sequence is TGTGCCAGCAGCTTAACTAGCGGGTCCACAGATACGCAGTATTTT. Translating gives CASSLTSGSTDTQYF.

The rearrangement uses TRBV27 and TRBJ1-2, with D tentatively TRBD1 (5 bases). The CDR3 sequence is 14 residues long. Germline V gene lookup returns CDR1 MNHEY and CDR2 SMNVEV (reference sequence). Trimming stripped 3 bases from V and 0 bases from J, with 8 bases between. DNA of the CDR3: TGTGCCAGCAGTTTCTCGACAGCTAACTATGGCTACACCTTC. Encoded protein: CASSFSTANYGYTF.

This chain joins TRBV4-1 and TRBJ1-1, with D possibly matching TRBD1 (6 bases). V lost 2 bases, J lost 1 base, and 14 bases lay in between. The CDR3 is 16 residues long. The germline CDR1 and CDR2 sequences are MGHRA and YSYEKL. The CDR3, as DNA: TGCGCCAGCAGCCAACCGTCCCGGGGGCAGAACACTGAAGCTTTCTTT. The encoded protein is CASSQPSRGQNTEAFF.

There are many counts of this clone. The chain couples TRBV25-1 to TRBJ2-3; maybe TRBD1 (6 bases). V lost 4 bases to trimming and J lost 2 bases, with 13 bases between them. This CDR3 is 15 amino acids long. The germline gives CDR1 MGHDK, CDR2 SYGVNS. The chain's CDR3 is CASSAMDSITDTQYF. In DNA form, the CDR3 reads TGTGCCAGCAGTGCAATGGACAGTATCACAGATACGCAGTATTTT.

The J gene is TRBJ1-1, the V gene TRBV6-6; 7 positions match TRBD1. CDR1 and CDR2 (germline): MNHNY, SVGAGI (reference sequence). V was pared by 8 bases and J by 3 bases, with 9 bases of the junction left unmatched. The CDR3 contains 14 residues. The CDR3 DNA follows: TGTGCCAGCGGATCCACAGGGGCTTACACTGAAGCTTTCTTT. This encodes CASGSTGAYTEAFF.

The chain links TRBV2 to TRBJ2-7, with 8 bases identical to TRBD1. CDR1 is SNHLY and CDR2 is FYNNEI in the germline V gene. The CDR3 extends over 13 amino acids. The ends lost 5 bases at V and 3 bases at J; junction bases unmatched: 3. CDR3 sequence: CASSLGQGYEQYF. The CDR3 DNA sequence: TGTGCCAGCAGTCTCGGACAGGGCTACGAGCAGTACTTC. Full variable domain (outside the CDR3, taken from reference TRBV2 and TRBJ2-7): EPEVTQTPSHQVTQMGQEVILRCVPISNHLYFYWYRQILGQKVEFLVSFYNNEISEKSEIFDDQFSVERPDGSNFTLKIRSTKLEDSAMYFCASSLGQGYEQYFGPGTRLTVT.

This clone has a handful of counts. This sequence joins TRBV29-1 and TRBJ2-5; D unresolved. The germline V gene encodes CDR1 SQVTM and CDR2 ANQGSEA. The CDR3 spans 11 residues. With 3 bases removed from V and 5 bases from J, the gap between germline ends came to 7 bases. CDR3: CSVDYGETQYF. In DNA, the CDR3 is TGCAGCGTTGATTACGGGGAGACCCAGTACTTC. Using reference TRBV29-1 and TRBJ2-5 for the parts outside the CDR3, the full variable domain is SAVISQKPSRDICQRGTSLTIQCQVDSQVTMMFWYRQQPGQSLTLIATANQGSEATYESGFVIDKFPISRPNLTFSTLTVSNMSPEDSSIYLCSVDYGETQYFGPGTRLLVL.